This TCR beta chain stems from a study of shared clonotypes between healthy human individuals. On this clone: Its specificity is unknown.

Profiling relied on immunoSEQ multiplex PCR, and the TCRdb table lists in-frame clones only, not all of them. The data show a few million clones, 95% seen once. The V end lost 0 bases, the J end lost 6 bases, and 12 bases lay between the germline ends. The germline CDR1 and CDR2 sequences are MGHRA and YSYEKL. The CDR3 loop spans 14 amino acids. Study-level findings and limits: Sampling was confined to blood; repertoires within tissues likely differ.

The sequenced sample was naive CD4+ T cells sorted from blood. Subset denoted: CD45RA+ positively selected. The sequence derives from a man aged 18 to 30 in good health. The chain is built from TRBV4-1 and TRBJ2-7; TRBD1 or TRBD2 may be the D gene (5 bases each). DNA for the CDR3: TGCGCCAGCAGCCAAGATGGGATGAGGGGCGAGCAGTACTTC. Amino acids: CASSQDGMRGEQYF.